The sample holds a few counts of the clone carrying this T cell receptor (beta chain). The antigen is unknown. The CDR3 length is 14 residues. The germline V gene encodes CDR1 SGHAT and CDR2 FQNNGV. V lost 1 base to trimming and J lost 2 bases, with 9 bases between them. The sample is drawn from a study of cytomegalovirus exposure and HLA in healthy donors. Whole-study context: Prior work identified some 120 million unique TCR beta sequences in about 179 million T cells.

In nominal health when sampled, donors likely had unrecorded immune exposures nonetheless. With 60 Vbeta and 13 Jbeta primers, the PCR was carried out. Assay used: immunoSEQ multiplex PCR; TCRdb lists only in-frame clones, some missing. In the table there are roughly 100,000 clones, around 64% of which are singletons. Study-level findings and limits: Specificity of a few CMV-associated chains for CMV antigens was verified in vitro. A later analysis linked a missense variant in DCLRE1C to the trimming of TCR beta V and J genes.

This sequence was found in a man aged 55 to 70 in good health and CMV-seronegative. Material: PBMCs. The chain carries TRBV11-2 and TRBJ2-7; D is ambiguous. The CDR3 nucleotides are TGTGCCAGCAGCTTAGTGGGTACTACCTACGAGCAGTACTTC. It translates to CASSLVGTTYEQYF.